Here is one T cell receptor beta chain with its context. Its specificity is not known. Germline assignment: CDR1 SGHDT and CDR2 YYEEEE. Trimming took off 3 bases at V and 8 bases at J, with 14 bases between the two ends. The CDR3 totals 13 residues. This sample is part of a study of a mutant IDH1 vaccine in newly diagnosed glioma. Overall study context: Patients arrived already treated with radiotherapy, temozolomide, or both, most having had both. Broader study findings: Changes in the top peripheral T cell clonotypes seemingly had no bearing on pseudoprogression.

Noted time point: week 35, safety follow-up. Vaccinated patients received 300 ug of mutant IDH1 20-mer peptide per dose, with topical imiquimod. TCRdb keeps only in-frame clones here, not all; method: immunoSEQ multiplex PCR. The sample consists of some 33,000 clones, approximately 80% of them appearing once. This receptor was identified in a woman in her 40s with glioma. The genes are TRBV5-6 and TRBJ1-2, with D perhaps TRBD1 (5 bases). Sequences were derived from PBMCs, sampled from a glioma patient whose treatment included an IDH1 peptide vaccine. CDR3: CASSWWDRGGYTF. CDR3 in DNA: TGTGCCAGCAGCTGGTGGGACCGGGGAGGCTACACCTTC.